This T cell receptor beta chain comes out of a study of CD4 T cells in relation to SARS-CoV-2 and coronaviruses. Study summary: The HLA restriction of the shared crossreactive spike epitopes was mapped. The study, taken as a whole, reports: Crossreactivity was assessed only for spike protein, not other viral proteins.

This clone has a handful of counts. What it binds is not known. Unexposed donor CD4+ T cells date from about 2011-2018, before the COVID-19 pandemic. CD4+ T cells were isolated from the cells after around 10 days of culture. Assay: immunoSEQ multiplex PCR; the TCRdb copy retains only in-frame clones and omits some. In the table there are tens of thousands of clones, roughly 70% of which are singletons. Germline V gene data show CDR1 as LNHDA and CDR2 as SQIVND (reference sequence). V was trimmed by 5 bases and J by 6 bases, leaving 22 bases between them. The length of the CDR3 is 16 residues. The receptor was derived from a human donor in good health. The chain uses TRBV19 and TRBJ1-1; D possibly corresponds to TRBD1 (5 bases). The sample was CD4+ T cells from PBMCs, cultured in vitro. The CDR3 DNA sequence: TGTGCCAGTAGTGCTGCACCGCAGGGAATTGACGCTGAAGCTTTCTTT. This encodes CASSAAPQGIDAEAFF.